The clone carrying this T cell receptor beta chain was seen only once. Its ends do not fully match the called genes, so a read error is possible. The data stem from a study of blood T cells in healthy people across ages. Combining a sample-barcoded 5' primer with a J-beta primer mix, a second PCR ran for roughly 7 to 12 cycles. TCRdb reprocessed the 5' RACE reads with MiXCR, giving one entry per CDR3 protein. The sample has some 930,000 distinct CDR3 sequences, 29% seen once. From germline, CDR1 is SGHRS and CDR2 YFSETQ. The CDR3 is made up of 15 amino acids. The same sample was also studied in work on T cells of mothers and their children.

The sequenced sample consisted of blood. The chain uses TRBV5-1 and TRBJ2-1, with D hard to call. The source of this sequence is a woman in her thirties or forties in good health. CDR3 in amino acids: CAGSPSSSSYNEQFF. CDR3 DNA sequence: TGCGCCGGCAGCCCCAGCTCCAGCTCCTACAATGAGCAGTTCTTC.